The T cell receptor beta chain under discussion was sequenced for a study of cytomegalovirus exposure and HLA in healthy donors. Study outcomes and limitations: Some V segments, TRBV6-2 and TRBV6-3 among them, were indistinguishable and were therefore excluded. Later analysis identified a missense DCLRE1C variant that was linked to TCR beta V- and J-gene trimming.

The PCR made use of 60 Vbeta and 13 Jbeta primers. The table came from immunoSEQ multiplex PCR; TCRdb's copy has only in-frame clones and leaves some out. The sample has about 130,000 clones, more than 75% seen once. As for this clone: Its antigen is not identified.

This CDR3 is 13 amino acids long. The germline V gene has CDR1 LNHDA and CDR2 SQIVND (reference sequence). Trimming shortened V by 5 bases and J by 1 base, and 9 bases separated the two germline ends. Sequencing was done on a sample of PBMCs. The chain carries TRBV19 and TRBJ2-7, with D possibly being TRBD1 (5 bases). The clonotype was recovered from a man aged 25 to 40 in good health and CMV-seronegative. CDR3 nucleotides: TGTGCCAGTAGTGCGGACACTTCCTACGAGCAGTACTTC. Amino acids: CASSADTSYEQYF.